Listed below are T cell receptor beta chains from one sample, sequenced in a study of blood T cell repertoires in COVID-19. TCRdb's table, derived via immunoSEQ multiplex PCR, lists solely in-frame clones and lacks some. The table records under 250,000 clones, 88% of them present only once. Sequencing was done on a sample of peripheral blood. The receptors here all came from a man older than 75 with acute or convalescent COVID-19. The CDR3 runs from the conserved cysteine through the conserved F or W. A D gene is named only where the DNA matches it firmly. Clone size, where shown, is once, few, many, or a class for clones that have expanded.

J gene,clone size,V gene,D gene,CDR3 protein
TRBJ1-2,-,TRBV18,-,CASSPSGDGYGYTF
TRBJ1-1,-,TRBV21-1,-,CASSNGNRGNTEAFF
TRBJ1-4,few,TRBV11-2,TRBD1,CASSRQGVSKLFF
TRBJ2-2,-,TRBV15,-,CATGRPDYTGELFF
TRBJ2-7,-,TRBV5-1,TRBD2,CASSARLAGGPREQYF
TRBJ2-1,-,TRBV7-2,-,CASSWGSSYNEQFF
TRBJ2-3,-,TRBV7-2,-,CASSSDLNTDTQYF
TRBJ1-5,-,TRBV5-4,TRBD1,CASSLDRGDNQPQHF
TRBJ2-2,-,TRBV5-5,-,CASSSNPGQNTGELFF
TRBJ1-4,-,TRBV5-1,TRBD1,CASSLTGTGVEKLFF
TRBJ1-2,-,TRBV4-3,-,CASSQDTDYGGNGYTF
TRBJ2-7,-,TRBV19,-,CASSISGDEQYF
TRBJ1-1,-,TRBV7-9,TRBD1,CASSLTDREAFF
TRBJ2-3,-,TRBV5-1,-,CASSLTRIDTQYF
TRBJ2-5,few,TRBV5-1,-,CASSLLGNQETQYF
TRBJ1-1,-,TRBV6-5,TRBD1,CASRLQGGNTEAFF
TRBJ2-2,-,TRBV5-4,-,CASSLQNTGELFF
TRBJ2-5,-,TRBV6-2/TRBV6-3,-,CASSYSLSGLPQETQYF